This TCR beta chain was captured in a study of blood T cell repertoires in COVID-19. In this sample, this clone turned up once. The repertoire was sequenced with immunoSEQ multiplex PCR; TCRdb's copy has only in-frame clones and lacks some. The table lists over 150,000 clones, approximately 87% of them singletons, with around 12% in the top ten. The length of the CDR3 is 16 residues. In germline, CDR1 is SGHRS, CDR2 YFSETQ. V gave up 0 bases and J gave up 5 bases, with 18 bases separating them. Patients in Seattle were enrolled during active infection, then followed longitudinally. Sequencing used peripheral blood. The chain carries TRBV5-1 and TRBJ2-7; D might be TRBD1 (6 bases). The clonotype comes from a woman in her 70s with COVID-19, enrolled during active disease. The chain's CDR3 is CASSLEGNRAGNEQYF. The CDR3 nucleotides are TGCGCCAGCAGCTTGGAAGGCAACAGGGCCGGTAACGAGCAGTACTTC.